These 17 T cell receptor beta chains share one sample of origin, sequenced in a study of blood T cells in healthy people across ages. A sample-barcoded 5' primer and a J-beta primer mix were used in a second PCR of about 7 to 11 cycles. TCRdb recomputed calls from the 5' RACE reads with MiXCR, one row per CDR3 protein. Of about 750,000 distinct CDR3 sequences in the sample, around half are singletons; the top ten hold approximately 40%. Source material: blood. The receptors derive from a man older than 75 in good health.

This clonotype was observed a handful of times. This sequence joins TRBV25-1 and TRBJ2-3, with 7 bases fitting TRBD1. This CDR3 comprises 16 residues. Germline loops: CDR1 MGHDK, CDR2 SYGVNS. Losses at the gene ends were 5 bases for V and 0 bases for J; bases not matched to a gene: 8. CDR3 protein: CASSPGQAISTDTQYF. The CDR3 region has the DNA TGTGCCAGCAGTCCTGGACAGGCGATAAGCACAGATACGCAGTATTTT.

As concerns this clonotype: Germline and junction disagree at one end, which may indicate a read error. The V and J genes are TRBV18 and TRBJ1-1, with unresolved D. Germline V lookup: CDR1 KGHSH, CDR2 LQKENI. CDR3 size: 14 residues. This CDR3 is CASSPPGLNTEVFF. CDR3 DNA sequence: TGTGCCAGCTCACCCCCCGGGTTGAACACTGAAGTTTTCTTT.

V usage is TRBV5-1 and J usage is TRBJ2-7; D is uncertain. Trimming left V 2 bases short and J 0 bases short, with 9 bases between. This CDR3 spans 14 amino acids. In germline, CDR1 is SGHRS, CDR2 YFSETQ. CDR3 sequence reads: CASSFPSNSYEQYF. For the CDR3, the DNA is TGCGCCAGCAGCTTTCCGAGCAACTCCTACGAGCAGTACTTC.

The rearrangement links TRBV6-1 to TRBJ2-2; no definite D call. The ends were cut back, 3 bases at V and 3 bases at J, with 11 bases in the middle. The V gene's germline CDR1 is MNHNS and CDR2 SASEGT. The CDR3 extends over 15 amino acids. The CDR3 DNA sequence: TGTGCCAGCAGTGATAAGATACGGGACACCGGGGAGCTGTTTTTT. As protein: CASSDKIRDTGELFF.

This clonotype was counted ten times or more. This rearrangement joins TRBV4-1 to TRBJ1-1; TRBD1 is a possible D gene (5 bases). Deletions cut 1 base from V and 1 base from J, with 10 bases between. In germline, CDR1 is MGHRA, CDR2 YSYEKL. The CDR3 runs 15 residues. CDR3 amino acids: CASSQVYGGNTEAFF. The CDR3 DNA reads TGCGCCAGCAGCCAAGTTTATGGGGGGAACACTGAAGCTTTCTTT.

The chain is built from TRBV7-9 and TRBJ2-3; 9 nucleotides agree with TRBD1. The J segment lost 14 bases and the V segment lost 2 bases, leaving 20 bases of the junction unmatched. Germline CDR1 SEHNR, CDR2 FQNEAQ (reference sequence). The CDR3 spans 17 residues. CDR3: CASSLRTGANLHRYAYF. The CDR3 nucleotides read TGTGCCAGCAGCTTACGGACAGGGGCGAACCTGCACAGATACGCGTATTTT.

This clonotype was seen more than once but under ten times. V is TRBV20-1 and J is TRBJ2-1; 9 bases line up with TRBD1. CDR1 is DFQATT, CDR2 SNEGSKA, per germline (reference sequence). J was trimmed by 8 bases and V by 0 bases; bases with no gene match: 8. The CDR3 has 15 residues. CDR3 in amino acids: CSARDLRRQGDEQFF. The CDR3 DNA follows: TGCAGTGCTAGAGATCTCCGAAGACAGGGGGATGAGCAGTTCTTC.

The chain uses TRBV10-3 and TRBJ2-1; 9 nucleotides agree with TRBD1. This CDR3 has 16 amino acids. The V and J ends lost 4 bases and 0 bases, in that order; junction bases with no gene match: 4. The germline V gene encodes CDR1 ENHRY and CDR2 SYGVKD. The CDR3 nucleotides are TGTGCCATCAGTGCTCGGGACAGGGCCTCCTACAATGAGCAGTTCTTC. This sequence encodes CAISARDRASYNEQFF.

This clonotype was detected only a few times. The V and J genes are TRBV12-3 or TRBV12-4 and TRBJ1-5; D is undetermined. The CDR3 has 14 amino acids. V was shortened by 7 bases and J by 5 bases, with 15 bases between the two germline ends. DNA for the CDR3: TGTGCCAGCACCCTGCGGGAATCAGATCAGCCCCAGCATTTT. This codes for CASTLRESDQPQHF.

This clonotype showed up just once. CDR3 sequence reads: CASSPRESSTDTQYF. The CDR3 DNA follows: TGTGCCAGCTCCCCTAGGGAGTCAAGCACAGATACGCAGTATTTT. The rearrangement links TRBV18 to TRBJ2-3, with D tentatively TRBD2 (5 bases). V lost 6 bases and J lost 0, with 13 bases in between. The CDR3 sequence is 15 residues long. Germline CDR1 and CDR2: KGHSH and LQKENI. The variable domain in full, completed from reference TRBV18 and TRBJ2-3, reads NAGVMQNPRHLVRRRGQEARLRCSPMKGHSHVYWYRQLPEEGLKFMVYLQKENIIDESGMPKERFSAEFPKEGPSILRIQQVVRGDSAAYFCASSPRESSTDTQYFGPGTRLTVL.

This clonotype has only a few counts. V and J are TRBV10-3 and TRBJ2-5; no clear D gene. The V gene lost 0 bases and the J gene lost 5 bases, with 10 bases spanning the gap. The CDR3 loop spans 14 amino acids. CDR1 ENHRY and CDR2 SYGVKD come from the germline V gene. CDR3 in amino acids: CAISESGTPETQYF. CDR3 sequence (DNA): TGTGCCATCAGTGAGTCCGGCACCCCGGAGACCCAGTACTTC.

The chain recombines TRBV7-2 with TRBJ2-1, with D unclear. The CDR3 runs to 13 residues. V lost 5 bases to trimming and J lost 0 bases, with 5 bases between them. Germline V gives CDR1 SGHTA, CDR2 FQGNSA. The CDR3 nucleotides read TGTGCCAGCAGCCAGAACTCCTACAATGAGCAGTTCTTC. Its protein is CASSQNSYNEQFF.

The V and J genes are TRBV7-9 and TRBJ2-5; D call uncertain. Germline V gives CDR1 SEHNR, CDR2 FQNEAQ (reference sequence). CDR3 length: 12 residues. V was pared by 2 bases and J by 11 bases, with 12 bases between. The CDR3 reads CASSLYQGMQYF. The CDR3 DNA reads TGTGCCAGCAGCTTATATCAAGGGATGCAGTACTTC.

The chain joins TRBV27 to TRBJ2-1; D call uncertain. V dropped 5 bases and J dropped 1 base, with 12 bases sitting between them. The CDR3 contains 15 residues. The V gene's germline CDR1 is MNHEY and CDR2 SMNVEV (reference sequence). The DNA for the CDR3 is TGTGCCAGCAGTCTAAGGGCTCCTTCCTACAATGAGCAGTTCTTC. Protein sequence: CASSLRAPSYNEQFF.

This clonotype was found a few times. CDR3 protein: CSAKDTAYEQYF. The CDR3 coding sequence is TGCAGCGCGAAGGACACAGCCTACGAGCAGTACTTC. The chain carries TRBV29-1 and TRBJ2-7, with D perhaps matching TRBD1 (5 bases). The CDR3 contains 12 residues. Between the trimmed V and J ends, which lost 7 bases and 2 bases, there was a span of 12 bases. In germline, CDR1 is SQVTM, CDR2 ANQGSEA.

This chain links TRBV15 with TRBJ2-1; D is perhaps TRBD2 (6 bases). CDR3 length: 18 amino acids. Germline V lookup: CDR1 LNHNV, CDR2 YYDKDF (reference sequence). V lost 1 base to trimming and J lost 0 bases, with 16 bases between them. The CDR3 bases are TGTGCCACCAGCAGAGGGGGGGAGAGCGTAAGCTCCTACAATGAGCAGTTCTTC. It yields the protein CATSRGGESVSSYNEQFF.

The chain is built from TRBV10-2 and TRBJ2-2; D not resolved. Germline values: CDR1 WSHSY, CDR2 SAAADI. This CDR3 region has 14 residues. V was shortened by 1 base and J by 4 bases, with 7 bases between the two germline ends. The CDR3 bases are TGCGCCAGCAGTGAGTTGAGGACCACCGGGGAGCTGTTTTTT. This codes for CASSELRTTGELFF.